This T cell receptor (beta chain) is drawn from a study of a mutant IDH1 vaccine in newly diagnosed glioma (dated by TCRdb to the early 2020s). Background for the entire study: Of the 30 to 35 patients who were treated, about 62% were male and approximately 38% were female, and the mean age was around 41 years. Peripheral blood was collected at six visits: V03 (baseline), V05, V07, V10, V12 and V13. For exploratory analyses, fewer than 30 treated patients had longitudinal TCRB deep sequencing done wherever samples were available. Prior to enrollment, patients had been given standard therapy consisting of radiotherapy alone, temozolomide alone, or radiochemotherapy with temozolomide, with the combination given to most patients.

Results the study describes overall, beyond this receptor: Immune responses induced by the vaccine were seen in more than 85% of patients across multiple MHC alleles. Availability determined which PBMC samples were chosen for TCRB deep sequencing. Changes in the top peripheral T cell clonotypes picked up by TCRB sequencing did not appear to be linked to pseudoprogression. According to the authors, sample limitations meant that analyses of patient blood samples could not be reproduced.

This clone was seen a single time. Its antigen is unknown. One end of the junction does not line up with germline, which may come from a read error. According to the study, the label for this sample's time point signals: baseline, week 1 (first vaccination visit). The sample's treatment or condition label is to be understood as: pre-vaccination baseline after standard-of-care therapy. Newly diagnosed WHO grade 3 or 4 IDH1-mutant astrocytomas showing loss of nuclear ATRX were present in the donors. The samples were drawn from NOA16, a multicentre, single-arm, open-label phase I trial in Germany that tested a mutant IDH1 peptide vaccine in humans for the first time. Blood drawn at visit V03 was used as the baseline sample for immunogenicity testing. Genomic DNA for TCRB sequencing was isolated from EDTA blood with the DNeasy Blood and Tissue Kit. Library method: the immunoSEQ multiplex PCR assay. The hsTCRB Kit was used according to the manufacturer's protocol to amplify rearranged TCR beta chain sequences. TCRB libraries were sequenced on an Illumina MiSeq. As for how the authors treated the data: Demultiplexing, trimming and gene mapping were performed with the kit vendor's proprietary platform. TCRdb stores this immuneACCESS table with in-frame sequences only. Part of the clones is absent; in the studies checked, under half of the shortfall reflects unresolved V genes, and no reason is known for the rest. Clone size and V and J calls were adopted from that table, with D and trimming inferred from the DNA. The table for this sample lists tens of thousands of clones; approximately 80% of them were counted only once. Jointly, the top ten make up about 5.3% of the sample.

There are 13 amino acids in the CDR3, from cysteine to phenylalanine inclusive. Solely the CDR3 DNA is kept, with 39 bases framed from the first base. Looking up the germline V gene yields CDR1 LGHNA and CDR2 YNFKEQ. Rearrangement joined TRBV4-2 to TRBJ1-1, with TRBD1 as a weak D call on 6 bases. The starting material was PBMCs, obtained from a glioma patient treated with radiotherapy, temozolomide or both. The source of this sequence is a man in his forties with glioma. Some clones in this sample may be carry-over from other donors' samples. The nucleotides are TGTGCCAGCAGCGCCCGCCGGGACACGGAAGCTTTCTTT. This sequence encodes CASSARRDTEAFF.